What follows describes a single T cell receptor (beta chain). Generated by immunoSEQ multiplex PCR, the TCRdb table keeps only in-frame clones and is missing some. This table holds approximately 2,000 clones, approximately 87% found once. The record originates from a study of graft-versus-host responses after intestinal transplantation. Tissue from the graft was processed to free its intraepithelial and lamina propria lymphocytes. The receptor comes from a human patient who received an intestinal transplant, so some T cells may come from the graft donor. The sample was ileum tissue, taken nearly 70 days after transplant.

This chain's CDR3 is CASSVEPKAGRRTDTQYF. The CDR3 region has the DNA TGTGCCAGCAGCGTAGAACCGAAAGCGGGAAGGCGCACAGATACGCAGTATTTT. J is TRBJ2-3 and V is TRBV9; 7 positions agree with TRBD2. CDR1 and CDR2 (germline): SGDLS, YYNGEE. Trimming cost V 0 bases and J 1 base; bases outside gene matches: 11. This CDR3 comprises 18 residues.